The entry below describes one T cell receptor beta chain. Its antigen remains unidentified. Base qualities are not at hand, and no much larger clone is one base apart. Its CDR3 holds 14 amino acids, cysteine through phenylalanine. Of all the DNA, just the CDR3 is kept, 42 bases in frame from base 1. The germline V gene (reference sequence) provides CDR1 DFQATT and CDR2 SNEGSKA. Between the V and J ends, shortened by 3 bases and 2 bases respectively, the junction contains 13 bases. After extraction using the QIAamp DNA Blood Mini Kit, genomic DNA was sent off for immunoSEQ repertoire analysis. A standard quantity of genomic DNA template was used for amplification of CDR3 regions by multiplex PCR. PCR products were sequenced on an Illumina platform. The authors' analysis ran thus. Alignment of sequences was done against a reference, and the V, D and J gene definitions came from IMGT. To get rid of PCR and sequencing errors, closely related sequences were merged using a nearest-neighbor clustering algorithm. V, D and J usage was analyzed in productive unique and total sequences using ImmunoSEQ Analyzer tools and R version 3.6.1. This is the immuneACCESS table as TCRdb keeps it, with only in-frame sequences that have V and J called. A part of the clones is gone; compared with another copy, unresolved V genes explain less than half, and the rest is unexplained. D and trimming come from the DNA, and the V and J calls and clone size come from that table. The sample profile shows thousands of clones; around 89% of them were found once. The ten largest clonotypes hold about 11% of the sample.

This specimen comes from a study of immunodeficiency (dated by TCRdb to about 2019). About the study as a whole: Repertoire analysis was done to look for VDJ recombination defects and oligoclonality. General conclusions and limits of the study: Based on top-100 and total clonotype frequencies, severe oligoclonality showed up in patient CD8+ T cells, whereas patient CD4+ T cells did not show severe oligoclonality. Patient CD8+ T cells showed restricted TRB V-J pairing and lower productive entropy than control CD8+ T cells. Entropy comparisons showed n=3 (open circles) for patients versus healthy controls; a thymic development effect was only suggested as possible.

Before TCR sequencing, CD3+CD8+ T cells were sorted from fresh PBMCs. The chain employs TRBV20-1 and TRBJ1-2; no D gene call is confident. This receptor was taken from a human donor in good health. The sequencing input was CD8+ T cells from blood. The DNA is TGCAGTGCTAGTCCCCGGGGTCTAAACTATGGCTACACCTTC. This translates into CSASPRGLNYGYTF.